The next 23 T cell receptor beta chains were all read from a single sample in a study of cytomegalovirus exposure and HLA in healthy donors. Method: immunoSEQ multiplex PCR; TCRdb's copy keeps in-frame clones and lacks some. The table lists over 70,000 clones, 94% of them singletons. Sequencing used PBMCs. The receptors here all came from a woman in her late teens or twenties in good health and CMV-seronegative.

This clone was seen a single time. This sequence joins TRBV5-4 and TRBJ2-4; 7 positions agree with TRBD1. CDR1 is SGHNT, CDR2 YYREEE, per germline (reference sequence). J was trimmed by 2 bases and V by 4 bases; bases with no gene match: 6. This CDR3 has 15 residues. The CDR3, as DNA: TGTGCCAGCAGCCTGGGACAGAACACCAAAAACATTCAGTACTTC. It yields the protein CASSLGQNTKNIQYF.

This sequence joins TRBV20-1 and TRBJ1-2; TRBD1 is a possible D gene (6 bases). The CDR3 is 10 residues long. Per the germline V gene, CDR1 is DFQATT and CDR2 is SNEGSKA (reference sequence). The germline V and J ends were trimmed by 6 bases and 14 bases, with 16 bases remaining between them. The CDR3 sequence: CSALGAGETF. The CDR3 region has the DNA TGCAGTGCCTTGGGGGCAGGGGAAACCTTC.

V gene TRBV2 combines with J gene TRBJ2-1, with 7 bases lining up with TRBD1. This CDR3 is 13 amino acids long. The germline gives CDR1 SNHLY, CDR2 FYNNEI. The J segment lost 8 bases and the V segment lost 5 bases, leaving 6 bases of the junction unmatched. CDR3 bases: TGTGCCAGCAGTACCACAGGGGATTATGAGCAGTTCTTC. Translating gives CASSTTGDYEQFF.

The chain carries TRBV5-6 and TRBJ1-6; 7 bases fit TRBD1. The J segment lost 10 bases and the V segment lost 0 bases, leaving 10 bases of the junction unmatched. Germline V gene lookup returns CDR1 SGHDT and CDR2 YYEEEE. There are 16 residues in the CDR3. The DNA of the CDR3 is TGTGCCAGCAGCTTGGGTCCAGGGGGATTATTATCACCCCTCCACTTT. Protein sequence: CASSLGPGGLLSPLHF.

The chain couples TRBV9 to TRBJ2-2, with 8 bases aligning to TRBD1. From germline, CDR1 is SGDLS and CDR2 YYNGEE. The CDR3 spans 17 residues. The trim removed 1 base at V and 0 bases at J, leaving 5 bases unmatched. CDR3 DNA: TGTGCCAGCAGCGTAAACCCGGGACAGGCGAACACCGGGGAGCTGTTTTTT. Its protein is CASSVNPGQANTGELFF.

This chain joins TRBV9 and TRBJ2-2, with 8 bases aligning to TRBD2. The CDR3 sequence is 15 residues long. V gave up 3 bases and J gave up 1 base; unmatched junction bases: 2. CDR1 SGDLS and CDR2 YYNGEE come from the germline V gene. DNA of the CDR3: TGTGCCAGCAGCGCGAGCGGGGGGAACACCGGGGAGCTGTTTTTT. This encodes CASSASGGNTGELFF.

The chain is built from TRBV27 and TRBJ2-7, with D perhaps TRBD1 (7 bases). The CDR3 contains 17 residues. From germline, CDR1 is MNHEY and CDR2 SMNVEV (reference sequence). Trimming pared 6 bases from V and 5 bases from J, leaving 26 bases between. The CDR3 DNA is TGTGCCAGCAGGGAGAGGGGACTGAACAGGGGACTGGACGAGCAGTACTTC. It codes for CASRERGLNRGLDEQYF.

The rearrangement joins TRBV1 to TRBJ1-2. TRBV1 is given as a pseudogene. The CDR3 runs 13 residues. CDR3 loop: CTSSRGPPYGYTF. The CDR3, as DNA: TGCACCAGCAGCCGAGGCCCCCCTTATGGCTACACCTTC.

The chain employs TRBV9 and TRBJ1-5; D is ambiguous. The CDR3 has 12 amino acids. Germline lookup yields CDR1 SGDLS and CDR2 YYNGEE. Trimming stripped 3 bases from V and 7 bases from J, with 8 bases between. The CDR3 loop reads CASSAGLQPQHF. For the CDR3, the DNA is TGTGCCAGCAGCGCGGGTTTGCAGCCCCAGCATTTT.

This clone was detected only once. The chain couples TRBV6-4 to TRBJ2-3; 11 positions match TRBD2. CDR3 length: 15 amino acids. V shed 4 bases and J 1 base; nucleotides not matched to a gene: 1. Germline V gene data show CDR1 as MRHNA and CDR2 as SNTAGT. This CDR3 reads CASSVTSGGTDTQYF. CDR3 DNA: TGTGCCAGCAGTGTGACTAGCGGGGGCACAGATACGCAGTATTTT.

The chain uses TRBV6-1 and TRBJ2-5; weak D call: TRBD2 (6 bases). V shed 6 bases and J shed 1 base, with 15 bases lying between them. CDR1 MNHNS and CDR2 SASEGT come from the germline V gene. The CDR3 totals 15 residues. The CDR3 DNA reads TGTGCCAGCAGGTGGTTGAAGGGACTCCAAGAGACCCAGTACTTC. Its protein product is CASRWLKGLQETQYF.

The chain is built from TRBV6-6 and TRBJ1-5; TRBD1 matches 9 bases. The trim removed 10 bases at V and 7 bases at J, leaving 17 bases unmatched. This CDR3 contains 16 residues. In germline, CDR1 is MNHNY, CDR2 SVGAGI (reference sequence). The CDR3 spells CATALRGGTGTQPQHF. The CDR3 DNA sequence: TGTGCCACCGCTTTAAGGGGGGGGACAGGGACGCAGCCCCAGCATTTT.

The gene calls are TRBV18 and TRBJ2-3; 9 bases agree with TRBD1. Germline V gene sequence: CDR1 KGHSH, CDR2 LQKENI. The V segment lost 3 bases and the J segment 0 bases; nucleotides outside the gene matches: 7. The CDR3 runs 17 residues. CDR3 protein: CASSPDRGMASTDTQYF. The CDR3 coding sequence is TGTGCCAGCTCACCGGACAGGGGAATGGCAAGCACAGATACGCAGTATTTT.

The genes are TRBV6-1 and TRBJ1-2, with no clear D. Per germline, CDR1 MNHNS and CDR2 SASEGT. This CDR3 has 13 amino acids. Trimming shortened V by 6 bases and J by 6 bases, and 14 bases separated the two germline ends. CDR3 DNA: TGTGCCAGCAGGCCGGGAACTACCGATGGCTACACCTTC. It translates to CASRPGTTDGYTF.

The chain recombines TRBV28 with TRBJ2-7, with TRBD2 as a possible D gene (5 bases). The germline gives CDR1 MDHEN, CDR2 SYDVKM. The V and J ends lost 3 bases and 6 bases respectively, with 15 bases between them. The CDR3 runs to 14 residues. The CDR3 loop is CASSFGKEASEQYF. For the CDR3, the DNA is TGTGCCAGCAGTTTCGGGAAGGAGGCGTCCGAGCAGTACTTC. Looking up the rest from reference TRBV28 and TRBJ2-7 gives the full variable domain: DVKVTQSSRYLVKRTGEKVFLECVQDMDHENMFWYRQDPGLGLRLIYFSYDVKMKEKGDIPEGYSVSREKKERFSLILESASTNQTSMYLCASSFGKEASEQYFGPGTRLTVT.

The CDR3 DNA follows: TGTGCCAGCAGTGTGACAGGGGGCGTGGGCGAGCAGTACTTC. It yields the protein CASSVTGGVGEQYF. V gene TRBV2 combines with J gene TRBJ2-7; 10 positions agree with TRBD1. V dropped 4 bases and J dropped 6; count of bases not matched to a gene: 6. Germline V gene sequence: CDR1 SNHLY, CDR2 FYNNEI. The CDR3 length is 14 residues.

The chain employs TRBV6-6 and TRBJ1-2; 10 positions match TRBD1. V shed 5 bases and J 5 bases; nucleotides not matched to a gene: 8. Germline lookup yields CDR1 MNHNY and CDR2 SVGAGI (reference sequence). The CDR3 runs 15 residues. CDR3 nucleotide sequence: TGTGCCAGCAGTACCCGGGACAGGGGCTTGTATGGCTACACCTTC. Translation gives CASSTRDRGLYGYTF.

The V gene is TRBV30, the J gene TRBJ1-4, with TRBD1 as a possible D gene (5 bases). The CDR3 spans 19 residues. Deletions cut 3 bases from V and 0 bases from J, with 23 bases between. Germline loops: CDR1 GTSNPN, CDR2 SVGIG (reference sequence). CDR3 protein: CAWSALRTRGGPTNEKLFF. CDR3 in DNA: TGTGCCTGGAGCGCTTTGAGGACACGCGGAGGGCCAACTAATGAAAAACTGTTTTTT.

This clone occurred once. The chain carries TRBV27 and TRBJ2-7; D is uncertain. The CDR3 loop spans 12 amino acids. CDR1 and CDR2 (germline): MNHEY, SMNVEV (reference sequence). The ends were cut back, 3 bases at V and 3 bases at J, with 6 bases in the middle. The CDR3 coding sequence is TGTGCCAGCAGTTTTCGAGGCTACGAGCAGTACTTC. This encodes CASSFRGYEQYF.

The chain carries TRBV7-2 and TRBJ2-2, with 8 bases fitting TRBD1. V trimming: 6 bases; J trimming: 3 bases; junction bases outside the gene matches: 9. Germline V gene sequence: CDR1 SGHTA, CDR2 FQGNSA. There are 16 residues in the CDR3. CDR3 coding DNA: TGTGCCAGCAGGGAACCGACAGGGGCGTACACCGGGGAGCTGTTTTTT. This encodes CASREPTGAYTGELFF.

The gene calls are TRBV5-6 and TRBJ2-3; the match to TRBD2 covers 10 bases. The CDR3 covers 13 residues. The V gene's germline CDR1 is SGHDT and CDR2 YYEEEE. The V and J ends lost 3 bases and 11 bases, in that order; junction bases with no gene match: 6. CDR3: CASSSNGLAEQYF. The CDR3 coding sequence is TGTGCCAGCAGCTCGAACGGACTAGCGGAGCAGTATTTT.

This clone has only one observation. This chain connects TRBV4-1 to TRBJ2-7; TRBD1 agrees at 9 bases. Looked up from germline, CDR1 is MGHRA and CDR2 is YSYEKL. The CDR3 length is 18 residues. With 1 base clipped from V and 3 bases from J, the junction kept 13 bases outside the gene matches. The CDR3 reads CASSQGKWTGTGSYEQYF. DNA of the CDR3: TGCGCCAGCAGCCAAGGGAAGTGGACCGGGACAGGGAGCTACGAGCAGTACTTC.

As DNA, the CDR3 is TGTGCCAGCAGCTCCCCCGGGACTAGCGGGGTAGACTACGAGCAGTACTTC. This codes for CASSSPGTSGVDYEQYF. The genes are TRBV5-4 and TRBJ2-7; 13 bases are shared with TRBD2. J gave up 3 bases and V 3 bases, and 9 bases lay outside the gene matches. In germline, CDR1 is SGHNT, CDR2 YYREEE (reference sequence). This CDR3 comprises 17 residues.